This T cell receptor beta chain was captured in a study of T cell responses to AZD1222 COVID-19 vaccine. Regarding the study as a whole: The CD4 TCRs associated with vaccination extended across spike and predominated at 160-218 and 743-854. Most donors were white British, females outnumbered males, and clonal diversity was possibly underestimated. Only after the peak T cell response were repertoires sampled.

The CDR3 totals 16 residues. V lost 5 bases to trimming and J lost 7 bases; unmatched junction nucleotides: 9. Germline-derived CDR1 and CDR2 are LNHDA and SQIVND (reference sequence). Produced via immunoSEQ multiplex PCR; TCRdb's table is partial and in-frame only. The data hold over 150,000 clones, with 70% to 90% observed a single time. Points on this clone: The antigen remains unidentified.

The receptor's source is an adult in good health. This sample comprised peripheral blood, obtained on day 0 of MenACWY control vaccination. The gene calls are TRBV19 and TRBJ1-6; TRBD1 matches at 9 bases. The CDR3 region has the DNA TGTGCCAGTAGTGGGACAGGGTCTTCGGGAAATTCACCCCTCCACTTT. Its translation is CASSGTGSSGNSPLHF. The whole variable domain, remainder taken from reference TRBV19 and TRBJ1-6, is DGGITQSPKYLFRKEGQNVTLSCEQNLNHDAMYWYRQDPGQGLRLIYYSQIVNDFQKGDIAEGYSVSREKKESFPLTVTSAQKNPTAFYLCASSGTGSSGNSPLHFGNGTRLTVT.